Presented here are 26 T cell receptor beta chains from one specimen sequenced in a study of blood T cell repertoires in COVID-19. Sequencing used immunoSEQ multiplex PCR; TCRdb keeps in-frame clones, though not all of them. Found here are 340,000 or so clones, about 83% of them singletons; the top ten hold 2.5% to 3.5%. The sequencing input was peripheral blood. These receptor sequences come from a man aged 30-40 years with active or convalescent COVID-19.

J is TRBJ1-3 and V is TRBV7-2; 7 bases line up with TRBD1. The CDR3 length is 13 residues. The V gene's germline CDR1 is SGHTA and CDR2 FQGNSA. With V trimmed by 4 bases and J by 4 bases, 1 base remained unmatched. The CDR3 loop reads CASSSGQGNTIYF. CDR3 DNA: TGTGCCAGCAGCTCGGGACAGGGAAACACCATATATTTT.

The chain uses TRBV19 and TRBJ2-5, with D possibly TRBD1 on 6 matching bases. The ends were cut back, 3 bases at V and 6 bases at J, with 14 bases in the middle. CDR1 is LNHDA and CDR2 is SQIVND in the germline V gene (reference sequence). There are 14 residues in the CDR3. Written as DNA, the CDR3 is TGTGCCAGTAGTATTGGGCAGGGGTGGAAGACCCAGTACTTC. This translates into CASSIGQGWKTQYF.

The V call is TRBV3-1 (or the pseudogene TRBV3-2), the J call TRBJ2-1, with TRBD1 matching over 9 bases. The V and J ends lost 9 bases and 7 bases, in that order; junction bases with no gene match: 13. The CDR3 contains 15 residues. Germline CDR1 reads LGHDT; CDR2 reads YNNKEL (reference sequence). The CDR3 is CASPSGDRVMNEQFF. The CDR3 bases are TGTGCCAGTCCCTCTGGGGACAGGGTAATGAATGAGCAGTTCTTC.

This chain joins TRBV12-3 or TRBV12-4 and TRBJ2-3; weak D call: TRBD1 (5 bases). The CDR3 spans 13 residues. Trimming took off 4 bases at V and 3 bases at J, with 8 bases between the two ends. The CDR3 nucleotides are TGTGCCAGCAGTTCCAGGGTTACAGATACGCAGTATTTT. Protein product: CASSSRVTDTQYF.

The chain couples TRBV24-1 to TRBJ1-5; D perhaps matches TRBD1 (5 bases). Trimming removed 5 bases from V and 2 bases from J, with 9 bases in between. CDR3 size: 14 residues. From germline, CDR1 is KGHDR and CDR2 SFDVKD. The CDR3 sequence: CATSGPGGNQPQHF. In DNA form, the CDR3 reads TGTGCCACCAGTGGGCCGGGGGGCAATCAGCCCCAGCATTTT.

This chain uses TRBV24-1 with TRBJ2-1; 8 bases align to TRBD1. The CDR3 spans 13 residues. Germline CDR1 is KGHDR and CDR2 is SFDVKD. V lost 5 bases to trimming and J lost 10 bases; unmatched junction nucleotides: 6. CDR3 coding DNA: TGTGCCACCAGTGTCCAGGGACAGGACGAGCAGTTCTTC. Amino acids: CATSVQGQDEQFF.

This chain links TRBV7-6 with TRBJ2-2; 15 bases fit TRBD2. There are 18 residues in the CDR3. The ends lost 4 bases at V and 7 bases at J; junction bases unmatched: 10. Germline V gene data show CDR1 as SGHVS and CDR2 as FNYEAQ. The CDR3 coding sequence is TGTGCCAGCAGCTCCCGGACTAGCGGGGGGGCGATAGGCGGGGAGCTGTTTTTT. Protein: CASSSRTSGGAIGGELFF.

The chain links TRBV30 to TRBJ1-1, with 7 bases aligning to TRBD1. This CDR3 spans 14 amino acids. Germline V gene lookup returns CDR1 GTSNPN and CDR2 SVGIG (reference sequence). J lost 5 bases, V lost 5 bases, and 11 bases had no gene match. CDR3 bases: TGTGCCTGGTGCACAGGGGCGTTGGGGACTGAAGCTTTCTTT. The encoded protein is CAWCTGALGTEAFF.

The chain uses TRBV5-6 and TRBJ2-5, with D unresolved. V lost 1 base, J lost 5 bases, and 9 bases lay in between. The CDR3 is 13 amino acids. Germline V CDR1 and CDR2: SGHDT, YYEEEE. This CDR3 reads CASSLTRRETQYF. For the CDR3, the DNA is TGTGCCAGCAGCTTGACTCGGCGGGAGACCCAGTACTTC.

The J gene is TRBJ2-3, the V gene TRBV3-1 (or the pseudogene TRBV3-2); D call uncertain. This CDR3 has 13 residues. Germline CDR1 and CDR2: LGHDT and YNNKEL (reference sequence). The V end was cut by 3 bases, the J end by 3 bases, with 7 bases between. The CDR3, as DNA: TGTGCCAGCAGCCACACAGAGACAGATACGCAGTATTTT. Translating it yields CASSHTETDTQYF.

In this sample, this clone turned up once. One junction end disagrees with the germline gene, perhaps due to a read error. The genes are TRBV11-1 and TRBJ2-5, with D possibly matching TRBD1 (5 bases). The germline V gene encodes CDR1 SGHAT and CDR2 FQDESV (reference sequence). The CDR3 is 13 residues long. CDR3 sequence reads: CASSLALDSPPNF. The DNA for the CDR3 is TGTGCCAGCAGCTTAGCGCTCGACAGCCCCCCTAACTTC.

The chain links TRBV4-2 to TRBJ1-3, with D unresolved. Between the trimmed V and J ends, which lost 2 bases and 4 bases, there was a span of 12 bases. Germline CDR1 is LGHNA and CDR2 is YNFKEQ. The CDR3 spans 15 residues. The CDR3 loop reads CASSQLTLLGNTIYF. The CDR3, as DNA: TGTGCCAGCAGCCAACTGACACTGCTAGGAAACACCATATATTTT.

The table lists this clone with a few counts. V usage is TRBV28 and J usage is TRBJ1-5, with a tentative D call TRBD1 (5 bases). Germline CDR1 reads MDHEN; CDR2 reads SYDVKM. This CDR3 is built from 16 residues. V was shortened by 6 bases and J by 2 bases, with 17 bases between the two germline ends. CDR3 nucleotide sequence: TGTGCCAGCAGCTTTTCCACGGGGGGACGCAATCAGCCCCAGCATTTT. Its protein is CASSFSTGGRNQPQHF.

This clone appeared a single time. The V and J genes are TRBV7-9 and TRBJ2-2; 8 bases line up with TRBD2. Germline V lookup: CDR1 SEHNR, CDR2 FQNEAQ (reference sequence). Losses at the gene ends were 2 bases for V and 4 bases for J; bases not matched to a gene: 15. The CDR3 runs 19 residues. The CDR3 loop reads CASSLTSGREEEGTGELFF. CDR3 bases: TGTGCCAGCAGCTTAACTTCTGGGCGGGAGGAGGAAGGCACCGGGGAGCTGTTTTTT.

The V gene is TRBV6-5, the J gene TRBJ1-2; D remains unclear. The CDR3 runs to 14 residues. Germline V CDR1 and CDR2: MNHEY, SVGAGI. Trimming took 6 bases from V and 5 from J, leaving 16 bases between them. The CDR3 DNA sequence: TGTGCCAGCAGACGGGTAATGAGTTGGTATGGCTACACCTTC. Its translation is CASRRVMSWYGYTF.

The chain links TRBV11-2 to TRBJ2-1; a possible D gene is TRBD2 (7 bases). The germline V and J ends were trimmed by 1 base and 8 bases, with 9 bases remaining between them. Germline V gene sequence: CDR1 SGHAT, CDR2 FQNNGV. The CDR3 length is 13 residues. The CDR3 DNA reads as TGTGCCAGCAGCTTAGGAGGGGGGGATGAGCAGTTCTTC. Translating it yields CASSLGGGDEQFF.

This clone was seen only once. The chain uses TRBV4-1 and TRBJ2-1, with D perhaps TRBD2 (5 bases). This CDR3 has 13 amino acids. V lost 3 bases to trimming and J lost 11 bases, with 14 bases between them. Germline V gives CDR1 MGHRA, CDR2 YSYEKL. CDR3 sequence (DNA): TGCGCCAGCAGCCACCCCCCATGGGAGAAGCAGTTCTTC. This encodes CASSHPPWEKQFF.

This clone appeared once. The chain links TRBV6-1 to TRBJ2-4, with unresolved D. The CDR3 loop spans 15 amino acids. The germline V gene encodes CDR1 MNHNS and CDR2 SASEGT. Trimming took off 0 bases at V and 9 bases at J, with 15 bases between the two ends. The CDR3 DNA sequence: TGTGCCAGCAGTGAAGCGTCGGCGGTAGAGAGCATTCAGTACTTC. The encoded protein is CASSEASAVESIQYF.

This clone was seen a single time. CDR3 region: CASSTSGILSSGANVLTF. The CDR3 nucleotides are TGTGCCAGCTCAACTTCCGGGATTTTAAGCTCTGGGGCCAACGTCCTGACTTTC. This chain links TRBV18 with TRBJ2-6, with a possible D match to TRBD2 (5 bases). The CDR3 contains 18 residues. V was trimmed by 5 bases and J by 0 bases, leaving 17 bases between them. The V gene's germline CDR1 is KGHSH and CDR2 LQKENI.

The chain links TRBV11-3 to TRBJ2-7, with D maybe TRBD2 (6 bases). The CDR3 consists of 15 residues. Germline V CDR1 and CDR2: SGHNT, YENEEA. Between the trimmed V and J ends, which lost 5 bases and 0 bases, there was a span of 14 bases. CDR3 sequence: CASSRTHGSSYEQYF. Here the CDR3 DNA reads TGTGCCAGCAGCCGGACCCACGGGAGCTCCTACGAGCAGTACTTC.

This clone has more than one count but fewer than ten. The chain uses TRBV7-2 and TRBJ2-7, with a weak D call TRBD2 (5 bases). Germline V gene sequence: CDR1 SGHTA, CDR2 FQGNSA. The V gene lost 8 bases and the J gene lost 0 bases, with 14 bases spanning the gap. The CDR3 extends over 14 amino acids. The DNA for the CDR3 is TGTGCCAGCGGCGGGCAGCGCAGCTCCTACGAGCAGTACTTC. Translating it yields CASGGQRSSYEQYF.

The gene calls are TRBV7-3 and TRBJ2-1; 8 bases are shared with TRBD2. This CDR3 has 17 amino acids. From germline, CDR1 is SGHTA and CDR2 FQGTGA. The junction had 18 bases not matched to a gene; V was cut back by 6 bases and J by 8 bases. The CDR3 spells CASSPRGDSISRDEQFF. In DNA, the CDR3 is TGTGCCAGCAGTCCGCGGGGGGATAGCATAAGTCGGGATGAGCAGTTCTTC.

This chain joins TRBV7-9 and TRBJ2-7; 9 positions agree with TRBD1. Germline V CDR1 and CDR2: SEHNR, FQNEAQ (reference sequence). This CDR3 has 16 amino acids. J lost 0 bases, V lost 1 base, and 4 bases had no gene match. The CDR3 protein is CASSLGRQGVSYEQYF. The DNA for the CDR3 is TGTGCCAGCAGCTTAGGAAGACAGGGGGTCTCCTACGAGCAGTACTTC. The whole variable domain, filled in from reference TRBV7-9 and TRBJ2-7, reads DTGVSQNPRHKITKRGQNVTFRCDPISEHNRLYWYRQTLGQGPEFLTYFQNEAQLEKSRLLSDRFSAERPKGSFSTLEIQRTEQGDSAMYLCASSLGRQGVSYEQYFGPGTRLTVT.

This chain uses TRBV27 with TRBJ1-5; weak D call: TRBD1 (6 bases). Germline lookup yields CDR1 MNHEY and CDR2 SMNVEV (reference sequence). Trimming shortened V by 2 bases and J by 5 bases, and 13 bases separated the two germline ends. The CDR3 length is 15 residues. The CDR3 loop is CASSLGGDTYQPQHF. As DNA, the CDR3 is TGTGCCAGCAGTTTAGGGGGGGACACCTATCAGCCCCAGCATTTT.

V usage is TRBV24-1 and J usage is TRBJ2-1; D remains ambiguous. CDR1 is KGHDR, CDR2 SFDVKD, per germline. The CDR3 spans 15 residues. Trimming took off 0 bases at V and 2 bases at J, with 7 bases between the two ends. The CDR3 region has the DNA TGTGCCACCAGTGATTTGGACTCTACCTACAATGAGCAGTTCTTC. It yields the protein CATSDLDSTYNEQFF.

The chain links TRBV2 to TRBJ1-5; 7 bases map to TRBD1. Germline V lookup: CDR1 SNHLY, CDR2 FYNNEI. This CDR3 is built from 14 residues. After removal of 7 bases from V and 4 bases from J, the junction contained 7 bases not matched to a gene. CDR3 residues: CASKGARGNQPQHF. The CDR3 DNA is TGTGCCAGCAAGGGGGCGCGGGGAAATCAGCCCCAGCATTTT.